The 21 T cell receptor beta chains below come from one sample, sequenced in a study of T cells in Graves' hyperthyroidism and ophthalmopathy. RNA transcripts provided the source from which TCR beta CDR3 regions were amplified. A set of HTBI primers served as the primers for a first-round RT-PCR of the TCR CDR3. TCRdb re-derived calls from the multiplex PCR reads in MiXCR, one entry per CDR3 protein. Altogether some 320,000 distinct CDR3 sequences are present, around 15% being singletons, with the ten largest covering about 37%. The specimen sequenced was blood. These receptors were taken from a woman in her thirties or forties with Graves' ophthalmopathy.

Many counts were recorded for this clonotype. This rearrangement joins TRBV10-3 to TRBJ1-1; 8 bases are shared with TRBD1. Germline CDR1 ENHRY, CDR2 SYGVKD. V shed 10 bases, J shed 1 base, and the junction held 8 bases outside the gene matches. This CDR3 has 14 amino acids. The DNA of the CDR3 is TGTGCCACTACCCGACAGGGGAGGAACACTGAAGCTTTCTTT. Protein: CATTRQGRNTEAFF.

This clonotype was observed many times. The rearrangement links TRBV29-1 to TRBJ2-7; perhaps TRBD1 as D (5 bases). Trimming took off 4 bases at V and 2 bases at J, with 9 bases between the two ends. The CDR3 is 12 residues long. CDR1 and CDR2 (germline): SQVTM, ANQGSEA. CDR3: CSVVAGTYEQYF. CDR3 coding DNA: TGCAGCGTTGTGGCAGGGACCTACGAGCAGTACTTC.

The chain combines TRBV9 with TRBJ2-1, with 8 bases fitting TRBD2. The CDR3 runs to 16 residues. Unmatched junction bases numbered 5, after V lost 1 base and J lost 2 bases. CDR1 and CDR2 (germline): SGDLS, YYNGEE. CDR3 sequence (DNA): TGTGCCAGCAGCGTAAGTGCGGGAGGCCCCTACAATGAGCAGTTCTTC. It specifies CASSVSAGGPYNEQFF.

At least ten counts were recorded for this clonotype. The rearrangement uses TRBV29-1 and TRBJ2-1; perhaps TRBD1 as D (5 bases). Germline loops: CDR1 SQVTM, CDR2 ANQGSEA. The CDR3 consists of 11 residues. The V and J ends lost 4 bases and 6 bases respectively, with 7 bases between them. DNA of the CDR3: TGCAGCGTTGTAGGGGTCAATGAGCAGTTCTTC. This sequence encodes CSVVGVNEQFF.

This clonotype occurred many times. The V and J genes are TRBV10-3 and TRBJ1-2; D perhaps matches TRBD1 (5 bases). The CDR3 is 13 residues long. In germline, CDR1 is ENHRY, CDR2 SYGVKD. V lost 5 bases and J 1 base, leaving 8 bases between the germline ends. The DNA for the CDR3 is TGTGCCATCAGTTGGGGGGATAACTATGGCTACACCTTC. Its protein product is CAISWGDNYGYTF.

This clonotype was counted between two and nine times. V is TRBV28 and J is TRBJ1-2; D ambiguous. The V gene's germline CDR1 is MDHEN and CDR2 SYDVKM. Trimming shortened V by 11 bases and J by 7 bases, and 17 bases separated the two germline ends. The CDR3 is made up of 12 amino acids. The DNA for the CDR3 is TGTGCCTCCTCGACGGTTCAGCTTGGCTACACCTTC. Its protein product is CASSTVQLGYTF.

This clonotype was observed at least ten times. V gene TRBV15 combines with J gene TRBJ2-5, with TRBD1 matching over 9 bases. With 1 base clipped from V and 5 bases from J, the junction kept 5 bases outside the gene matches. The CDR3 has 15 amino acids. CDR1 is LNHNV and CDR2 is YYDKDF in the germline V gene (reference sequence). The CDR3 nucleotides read TGTGCCACCAGCAGAGGCGGGGACAGGGTGGAGACCCAGTACTTC. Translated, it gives CATSRGGDRVETQYF.

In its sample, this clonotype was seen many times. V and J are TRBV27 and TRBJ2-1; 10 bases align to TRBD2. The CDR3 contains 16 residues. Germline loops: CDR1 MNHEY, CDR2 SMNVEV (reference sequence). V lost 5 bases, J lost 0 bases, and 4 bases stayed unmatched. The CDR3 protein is CASSPSGGVSYNEQFF. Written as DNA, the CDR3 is TGTGCCAGCAGTCCTAGCGGGGGAGTCTCCTACAATGAGCAGTTCTTC.

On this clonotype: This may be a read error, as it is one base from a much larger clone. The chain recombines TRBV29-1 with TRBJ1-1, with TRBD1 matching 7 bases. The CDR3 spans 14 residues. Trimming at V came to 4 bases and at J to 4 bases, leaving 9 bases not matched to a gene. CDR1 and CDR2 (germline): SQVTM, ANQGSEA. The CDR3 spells CSVVLDRRFTEAFF. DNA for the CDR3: TGCAGCGTTGTATTGGACAGGCGGTTCACTGAAGCTTTCTTT.

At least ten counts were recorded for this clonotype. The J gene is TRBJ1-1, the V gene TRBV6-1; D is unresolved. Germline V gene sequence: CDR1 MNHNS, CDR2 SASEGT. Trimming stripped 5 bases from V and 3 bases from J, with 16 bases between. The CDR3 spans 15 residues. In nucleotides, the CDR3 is TGTGCCAGCAGTCCGCGTTCGATGGGGTACACTGAAGCTTTCTTT. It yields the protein CASSPRSMGYTEAFF.

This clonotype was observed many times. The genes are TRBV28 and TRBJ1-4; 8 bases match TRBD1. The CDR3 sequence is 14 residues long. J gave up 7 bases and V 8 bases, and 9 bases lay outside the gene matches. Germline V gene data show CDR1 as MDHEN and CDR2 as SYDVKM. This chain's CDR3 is CASGSGTGGEKLFF. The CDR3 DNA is TGTGCCAGCGGCTCCGGGACAGGAGGTGAAAAACTGTTTTTT.

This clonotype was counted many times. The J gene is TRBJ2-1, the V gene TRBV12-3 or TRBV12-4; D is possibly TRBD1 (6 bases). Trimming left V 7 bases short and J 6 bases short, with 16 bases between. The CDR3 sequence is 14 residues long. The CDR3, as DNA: TGTGCCAGCACCCAGGCCCCACAGGGCAATGAGCAGTTCTTC. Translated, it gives CASTQAPQGNEQFF.

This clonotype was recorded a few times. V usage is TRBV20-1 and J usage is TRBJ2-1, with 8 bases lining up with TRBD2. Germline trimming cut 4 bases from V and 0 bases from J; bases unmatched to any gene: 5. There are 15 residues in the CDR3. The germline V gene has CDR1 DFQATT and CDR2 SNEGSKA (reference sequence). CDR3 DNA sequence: TGCAGTGCTACCCAGCGGGAGCGCTCCTACAATGAGCAGTTCTTC. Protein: CSATQRERSYNEQFF.

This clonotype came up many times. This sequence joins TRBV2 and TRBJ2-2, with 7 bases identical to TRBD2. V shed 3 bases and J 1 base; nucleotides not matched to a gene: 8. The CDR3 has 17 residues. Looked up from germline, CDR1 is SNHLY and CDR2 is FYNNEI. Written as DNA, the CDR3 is TGTGCCAGCAGTGATTCAAGGGGAGGGGTGAACACCGGGGAGCTGTTTTTT. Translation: CASSDSRGGVNTGELFF.

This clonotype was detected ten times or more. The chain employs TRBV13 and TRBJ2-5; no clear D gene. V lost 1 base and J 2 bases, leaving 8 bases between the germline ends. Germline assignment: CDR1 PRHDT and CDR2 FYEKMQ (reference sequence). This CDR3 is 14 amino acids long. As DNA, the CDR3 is TGTGCCAGCAGCTTAGCGGCAGCTCAAGAGACCCAGTACTTC. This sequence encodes CASSLAAAQETQYF.

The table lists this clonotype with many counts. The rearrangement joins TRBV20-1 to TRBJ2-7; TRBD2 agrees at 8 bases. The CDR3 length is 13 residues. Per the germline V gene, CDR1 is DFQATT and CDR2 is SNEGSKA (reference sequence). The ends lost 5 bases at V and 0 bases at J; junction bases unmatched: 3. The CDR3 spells CSALSGNSYEQYF. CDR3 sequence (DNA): TGCAGTGCTCTTAGCGGGAACTCCTACGAGCAGTACTTC.

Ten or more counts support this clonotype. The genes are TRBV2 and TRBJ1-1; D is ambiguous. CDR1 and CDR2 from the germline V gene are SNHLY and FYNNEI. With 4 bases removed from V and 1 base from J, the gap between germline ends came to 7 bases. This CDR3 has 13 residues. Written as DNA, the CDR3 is TGTGCCAGCAGTGGCCGGGGGAACACTGAAGCTTTCTTT. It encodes CASSGRGNTEAFF.

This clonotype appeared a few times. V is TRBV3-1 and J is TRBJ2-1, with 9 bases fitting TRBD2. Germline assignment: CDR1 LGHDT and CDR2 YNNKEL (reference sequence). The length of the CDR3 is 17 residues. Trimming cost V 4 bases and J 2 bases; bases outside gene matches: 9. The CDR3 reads CASSPGLALAAYNEQFF. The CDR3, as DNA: TGTGCCAGCAGCCCGGGACTAGCTTTGGCAGCCTACAATGAGCAGTTCTTC.

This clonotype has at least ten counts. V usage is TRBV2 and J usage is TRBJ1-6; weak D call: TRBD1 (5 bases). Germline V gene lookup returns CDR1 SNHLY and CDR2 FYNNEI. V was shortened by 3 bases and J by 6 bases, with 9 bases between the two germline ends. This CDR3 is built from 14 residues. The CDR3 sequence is CASSEGRTNSPLHF. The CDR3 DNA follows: TGTGCCAGCAGTGAGGGACGGACTAATTCACCCCTCCACTTT.

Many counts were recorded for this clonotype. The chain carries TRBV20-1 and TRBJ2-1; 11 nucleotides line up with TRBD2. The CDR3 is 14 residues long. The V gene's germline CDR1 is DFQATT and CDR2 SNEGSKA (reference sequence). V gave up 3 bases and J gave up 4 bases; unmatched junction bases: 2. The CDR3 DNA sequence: TGCAGTGCTAGCCGACTAGCGGGGTACAATGAGCAGTTCTTC. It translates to CSASRLAGYNEQFF.

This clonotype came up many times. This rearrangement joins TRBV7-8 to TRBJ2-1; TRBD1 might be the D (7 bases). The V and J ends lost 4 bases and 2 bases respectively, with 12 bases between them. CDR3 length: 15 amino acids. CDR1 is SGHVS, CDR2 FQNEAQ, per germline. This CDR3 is CASSSQGGAYNEQFF. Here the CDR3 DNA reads TGTGCCAGCAGCTCCCAGGGGGGAGCCTACAATGAGCAGTTCTTC.